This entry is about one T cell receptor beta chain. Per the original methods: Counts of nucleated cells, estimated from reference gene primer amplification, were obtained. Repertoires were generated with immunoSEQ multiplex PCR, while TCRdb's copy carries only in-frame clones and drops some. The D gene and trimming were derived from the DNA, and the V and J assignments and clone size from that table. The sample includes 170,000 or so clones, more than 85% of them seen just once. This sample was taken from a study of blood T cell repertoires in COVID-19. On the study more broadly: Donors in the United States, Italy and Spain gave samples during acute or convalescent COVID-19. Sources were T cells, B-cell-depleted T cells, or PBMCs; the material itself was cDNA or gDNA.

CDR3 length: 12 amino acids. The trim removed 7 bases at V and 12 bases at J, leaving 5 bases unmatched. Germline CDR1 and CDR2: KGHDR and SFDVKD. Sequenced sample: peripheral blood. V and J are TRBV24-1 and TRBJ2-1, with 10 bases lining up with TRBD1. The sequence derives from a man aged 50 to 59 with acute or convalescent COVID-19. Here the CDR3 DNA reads TGTGCCACCAGAGGGACAGGGGATGGGCAGTTCTTC. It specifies CATRGTGDGQFF.